Shown below are 17 T cell receptor beta chains from a single sample sequenced in a study of T cell changes during pregnancy in multiple sclerosis. Sequencing was performed with immunoSEQ multiplex PCR; in TCRdb, only in-frame clones are kept and a portion is missing. The data show some 44,000 clones, roughly 90% seen once. Sequenced here: CD4+ T cells from peripheral blood mononuclear cells, sampled in the third trimester of pregnancy. The receptor set was obtained from a female donor with multiple sclerosis, enrolled in a pregnancy study.

The CDR3 nucleotides are TGTGCCAGCAGTTACGACCGACTCGGCAATGAGCAGTTCTTC. Translation gives CASSYDRLGNEQFF. The gene calls are TRBV6-5 and TRBJ2-1; no clear D. V lost 2 bases and J lost 6, with 11 bases in between. This CDR3 has 14 residues. Germline CDR1 reads MNHEY; CDR2 reads SVGAGI.

This sequence joins TRBV6-1 and TRBJ2-4; 9 nucleotides match TRBD1. Germline lookup yields CDR1 MNHNS and CDR2 SASEGT. The CDR3 has 12 residues. Trimming cost V 8 bases and J 7 bases; bases outside gene matches: 3. CDR3 in DNA: TGTGCCAGCGGGACAGGGAAGAACATTCAGTACTTC. This sequence encodes CASGTGKNIQYF.

The rearrangement links TRBV14 to TRBJ2-7; no clear D. The V gene's germline CDR1 is SGHDN and CDR2 FVKESK. The CDR3 totals 13 residues. The V end lost 4 bases, the J end lost 6 bases, and 13 bases lay between the germline ends. The chain's CDR3 is CASSPLVAFEQYF. CDR3 coding DNA: TGTGCCAGCAGCCCTCTGGTCGCGTTCGAGCAGTACTTC.

The chain joins TRBV9 to TRBJ2-7; D unclear. V lost 3 bases, J lost 0 bases, and 7 bases lay in between. Germline loops: CDR1 SGDLS, CDR2 YYNGEE. The CDR3 runs 13 residues. CDR3 region: CASSAAGSYEQYF. Written as DNA, the CDR3 is TGTGCCAGCAGCGCCGCCGGCTCCTACGAGCAGTACTTC. Supplemented by reference TRBV9 and TRBJ2-7, the full variable domain reads DSGVTQTPKHLITATGQRVTLRCSPRSGDLSVYWYQQSLDQGLQFLIQYYNGEERAKGNILERFSAQQFPDLHSELNLSSLELGDSALYFCASSAAGSYEQYFGPGTRLTVT.

The J gene is TRBJ2-5, the V gene TRBV5-4; 11 bases match TRBD2. This CDR3 is built from 14 residues. V shed 9 bases and J 1 base; nucleotides not matched to a gene: 5. CDR1 is SGHNT and CDR2 is YYREEE in the germline V gene (reference sequence). The CDR3 loop reads CATRTSGSQETQYF. The DNA for the CDR3 is TGTGCCACCAGAACTAGCGGGAGCCAAGAGACCCAGTACTTC.

The rearrangement uses TRBV19 and TRBJ1-5; D gene uncertain. V lost 5 bases to trimming and J lost 0 bases, with 8 bases between them. CDR1 and CDR2 (germline): LNHDA, SQIVND (reference sequence). The length of the CDR3 is 14 residues. CDR3 in DNA: TGTGCCAGTAGTGCGGGGAATAGCAATCAGCCCCAGCATTTT. This encodes CASSAGNSNQPQHF.

The V call is TRBV7-2, the J call TRBJ1-1, with D possibly being TRBD1 (5 bases). The V gene's germline CDR1 is SGHTA and CDR2 FQGNSA. With 9 bases removed from V and 5 bases from J, the gap between germline ends came to 19 bases. The CDR3 length is 14 residues. Here the CDR3 reads CASALGGSSTEAFF. CDR3 in DNA: TGTGCCAGTGCCCTGGGGGGATCGAGTACTGAAGCTTTCTTT.

The DNA for the CDR3 is TGTGCCAGCAGCCTTAAAAGAGCGGGAGGGTTCTGGGAGCAGTTCTTC. It is translated as CASSLKRAGGFWEQFF. The chain combines TRBV14 with TRBJ2-1; 10 positions agree with TRBD2. The germline V gene has CDR1 SGHDN and CDR2 FVKESK. The CDR3 has 16 residues. Germline trimming cut 4 bases from V and 10 bases from J; bases unmatched to any gene: 13.

The J gene is TRBJ1-5, the V gene TRBV19; D is unclear. This CDR3 is 16 amino acids long. V was trimmed by 6 bases and J by 5 bases, leaving 20 bases between them. The germline V gene has CDR1 LNHDA and CDR2 SQIVND (reference sequence). The CDR3 DNA is TGTGCCAGTAGGGTTAGCGGTCCCGGAGGACATCAGCCCCAGCATTTT. Its translation is CASRVSGPGGHQPQHF.

The chain is built from TRBV7-6 and TRBJ2-1; 8 nucleotides align to TRBD2. Germline V gives CDR1 SGHVS, CDR2 FNYEAQ. The CDR3 spans 15 residues. With V trimmed by 3 bases and J by 0 bases, 1 base remained unmatched. Written as DNA, the CDR3 is TGTGCCAGCAGCTTGGGGACTAGCTCCTACAATGAGCAGTTCTTC. Its translation: CASSLGTSSYNEQFF.

The sample holds a few counts of this clone. CDR3 sequence reads: CASKYDRDTEAFF. CDR3 DNA sequence: TGTGCCAGCAAGTATGACAGAGACACTGAAGCTTTCTTT. The chain links TRBV19 to TRBJ1-1, with a weak D call TRBD1 (5 bases). CDR3 length equals 13 residues. The germline V gene encodes CDR1 LNHDA and CDR2 SQIVND (reference sequence). The V end was cut by 9 bases, the J end by 3 bases, with 14 bases between.

This rearrangement joins TRBV5-4 to TRBJ1-1; possibly TRBD1 for D (5 bases). Germline V gives CDR1 SGHNT, CDR2 YYREEE (reference sequence). Trimming cost V 2 bases and J 1 base, with 6 bases left between them. This CDR3 contains 13 residues. Here the CDR3 reads CASSFGGNTEAFF. The CDR3 DNA reads TGTGCCAGCAGCTTCGGGGGGAACACTGAAGCTTTCTTT.

The V and J genes are TRBV28 and TRBJ1-4, with 8 bases matching TRBD1. J lost 12 bases, V lost 5 bases, and 14 bases had no gene match. Germline V gene sequence: CDR1 MDHEN, CDR2 SYDVKM. The CDR3 extends over 15 amino acids. The CDR3 is CASSPGTGLMTELFF. CDR3 nucleotide sequence: TGTGCCAGCAGTCCCGGGACAGGCCTAATGACGGAACTGTTTTTT.

The V and J genes are TRBV6-1 and TRBJ1-3; a weak D match, TRBD1 (6 bases). V gave up 4 bases and J gave up 0 bases, with 16 bases separating them. CDR1 is MNHNS and CDR2 is SASEGT in the germline V gene. The CDR3 is made up of 17 amino acids. CDR3: CASSVKPGHLSGNTIYF. For the CDR3, the DNA is TGTGCCAGCAGTGTTAAACCGGGACACCTCTCTGGAAACACCATATATTTT.

This chain uses TRBV7-9 with TRBJ1-3; TRBD1 matches 8 bases. The CDR3 spans 17 residues. V trimming: 5 bases; J trimming: 0 bases; junction bases outside the gene matches: 9. Germline lookup yields CDR1 SEHNR and CDR2 FQNEAQ (reference sequence). In nucleotides, the CDR3 is TGTGCCAGCAGCGCCCGACAGGGGAAGAGCTCTGGAAACACCATATATTTT. This encodes CASSARQGKSSGNTIYF.

This chain links TRBV2 with TRBJ1-5, with D maybe TRBD1 (5 bases). This CDR3 region has 14 residues. V was shortened by 4 bases and J by 2 bases, with 9 bases between the two germline ends. CDR1 and CDR2 (germline): SNHLY, FYNNEI. This CDR3 reads CASSAQGGNQPQHF. CDR3 nucleotides: TGTGCCAGCAGTGCCCAGGGTGGCAATCAGCCCCAGCATTTT.

This chain links TRBV7-2 with TRBJ2-1; D is possibly TRBD1 (5 bases). Trimming removed 11 bases at V and 4 bases at J, with 12 bases between. Germline V lookup: CDR1 SGHTA, CDR2 FQGNSA. The CDR3 loop spans 12 amino acids. CDR3 DNA: TGTGCCGGGGCGGACCAGTACAATGAGCAGTTCTTC. Its translation: CAGADQYNEQFF.